This entry features one T cell receptor (beta chain) sequence. The antigen remains unidentified. What was amplified from RNA transcripts were TCR beta CDR3 regions. Primed by the HTBI set, a first-round RT-PCR was run on the TCR CDR3. Each CDR3 protein gets one entry after TCRdb re-called the multiplex PCR reads with MiXCR. The sample holds about 520,000 distinct CDR3 sequences, about 24% seen once. The study left out patients who had uncontrolled infection, other autoimmune disease, pregnancy or lactation. Diagnosis relied on clinical symptoms, serum thyroxine and TRAb, thyroid ultrasound and orbital computed tomography. This record comes from a study of T cells in Graves' hyperthyroidism and ophthalmopathy. Points from the study as a whole: Through a model of 13 V-J features, ophthalmopathy was separated from stable hyperthyroidism.

Sequencing input: blood. The receptor comes from a woman under 40 with Graves' ophthalmopathy.

The CDR3 coding sequence is TGTGCCAGCAGTGAGGTGGACCTTTGGGGCTACACCTTC. It codes for CASSEVDLWGYTF. The chain carries TRBV2 and TRBJ1-2; D gene uncertain. V lost 3 bases, J lost 8 bases, and 13 bases lay in between. Germline loops: CDR1 SNHLY, CDR2 FYNNEI. The CDR3 has 13 amino acids.